Below are 28 T cell receptor beta chains sequenced from a single sample in a study of blood T cells in healthy people across ages. A J-beta primer mix and a sample-barcoded 5' primer were used in a second PCR of roughly 6 to 11 cycles. TCRdb ran MiXCR on the 5' RACE reads and lists one entry per CDR3 protein. The repertoire holds 800,000 to 1,000,000 distinct CDR3 sequences, with around 46% as singletons. Source material: blood. Receptors originate from a young man in good health.

This clonotype showed up just a few times. J is TRBJ1-2 and V is TRBV10-3, with D unresolved. There are 13 residues in the CDR3. The V and J ends lost 0 bases and 7 bases respectively, with 9 bases between them. From germline, CDR1 is ENHRY and CDR2 SYGVKD. CDR3 loop: CAISESESTGYTF. The CDR3 coding sequence is TGTGCCATCAGTGAGTCGGAAAGTACTGGCTACACCTTC.

This clonotype was counted between two and nine times. The V and J genes are TRBV11-1 and TRBJ2-3; 12 bases line up with TRBD2. From germline, CDR1 is SGHAT and CDR2 FQDESV (reference sequence). The trim removed 5 bases at V and 0 bases at J, leaving 6 bases unmatched. This CDR3 is built from 17 residues. The CDR3 nucleotides read TGTGCCAGCAGCACCGGGACTAGCGGGCCTAGCACAGATACGCAGTATTTT. Protein: CASSTGTSGPSTDTQYF.

About this clonotype itself: This clone may be a read error of a much larger clone one base away. The chain links TRBV13 to TRBJ2-1; 7 positions agree with TRBD1. CDR1 is PRHDT and CDR2 is FYEKMQ in the germline V gene (reference sequence). This CDR3 has 15 residues. Trimming at V came to 0 bases and at J to 5 bases, leaving 4 bases not matched to a gene. The chain's CDR3 is CASSLGDRRNNEQFF. CDR3 sequence (DNA): TGTGCCAGCAGCTTAGGGGACAGGCGAAACAATGAGCAGTTCTTC.

This clonotype was counted at least ten times. The chain's CDR3 is CSAREASGGYNEQFF. The DNA for the CDR3 is TGCAGTGCTAGAGAAGCTAGCGGGGGGTACAATGAGCAGTTCTTC. The V and J genes are TRBV20-1 and TRBJ2-1; TRBD2 aligns across 11 bases. J gave up 4 bases and V 0 bases, and 2 bases lay outside the gene matches. Germline-derived CDR1 and CDR2 are DFQATT and SNEGSKA (reference sequence). The CDR3 loop spans 15 amino acids.

In the case of this clonotype: A much larger clone sits a single nucleotide away, making a read error possible. The chain couples TRBV29-1 to TRBJ2-5; D could derive from TRBD1 or TRBD2 (5 bases each). There are 14 residues in the CDR3. CDR1 and CDR2 (germline): SQVTM, ANQGSEA. V shed 6 bases and J shed 4 bases, with 18 bases lying between them. For the CDR3, the DNA is TGCAGCGTGGCCTCCGGGACGACAACAGAGACCCAGTACTTC. It is translated as CSVASGTTTETQYF.

The V call is TRBV7-2, the J call TRBJ2-5, with D perhaps matching TRBD1 (6 bases). Germline V gives CDR1 SGHTA, CDR2 FQGNSA. The germline V and J ends were trimmed by 4 bases and 5 bases, with 14 bases remaining between them. The CDR3 runs to 14 residues. The CDR3 spells CASSSPRGFETQYF. CDR3 coding DNA: TGTGCCAGCAGCTCCCCCAGGGGATTCGAGACCCAGTACTTC.

This clonotype was counted only a few times. This rearrangement joins TRBV2 to TRBJ2-1; D uncertain. Germline V gene sequence: CDR1 SNHLY, CDR2 FYNNEI. V gave up 3 bases and J gave up 7 bases, with 13 bases separating them. This CDR3 is 14 amino acids long. DNA for the CDR3: TGTGCCAGCAGTGACGTTTGGGCACAAAATGAGCAGTTCTTC. Translating gives CASSDVWAQNEQFF.

The chain uses TRBV11-2 and TRBJ2-2; no clear D. The germline V gene encodes CDR1 SGHAT and CDR2 FQNNGV. The CDR3 has 13 amino acids. V shed 1 base and J shed 2 bases, with 2 bases lying between them. CDR3 sequence (DNA): TGTGCCAGCAGCTTAGTCAACACCGGGGAGCTGTTTTTT. It encodes CASSLVNTGELFF.

This clonotype has a handful of counts. The chain employs TRBV28 and TRBJ2-5; no reliable D call. The CDR3 runs 13 residues. Between the trimmed V and J ends, which lost 5 bases and 0 bases, there was a span of 7 bases. Germline-derived CDR1 and CDR2 are MDHEN and SYDVKM. The CDR3 reads CASSVPDQETQYF. CDR3 DNA sequence: TGTGCCAGCAGTGTACCGGACCAAGAGACCCAGTACTTC.

This clonotype came up a few times. The chain couples TRBV20-1 to TRBJ2-7, with 8 bases that match TRBD1. The CDR3 contains 12 residues. CDR1 and CDR2 (germline): DFQATT, SNEGSKA (reference sequence). Trimming took 4 bases from V and 4 from J; bases not matched to a gene: 3. The CDR3 DNA follows: TGCAGTGCTACAGGGGGCTTGTACGAGCAGTACTTC. Amino acids: CSATGGLYEQYF.

The genes are TRBV20-1 and TRBJ2-3, with D maybe TRBD2 (6 bases). Germline assignment: CDR1 DFQATT and CDR2 SNEGSKA (reference sequence). The CDR3 is 14 amino acids. V was cut by 3 bases and J by 3 bases, with 13 bases left in between. The CDR3 sequence is CSASEAGPTDTQYF. CDR3 DNA: TGCAGTGCTAGTGAAGCGGGTCCTACAGATACGCAGTATTTT.

This clonotype occurred many times. This chain connects TRBV29-1 to TRBJ2-7, with D maybe TRBD1 (7 bases). Between the trimmed V and J ends, which lost 6 bases and 3 bases, there was a span of 24 bases. The CDR3 consists of 16 residues. Germline V gives CDR1 SQVTM, CDR2 ANQGSEA. CDR3 bases: TGCAGCGTCTTAACCGGGACAGCTAGGGGGGTCTACGAGCAGTACTTC. Translated, it gives CSVLTGTARGVYEQYF.

The rearrangement uses TRBV29-1 and TRBJ1-1, with D possibly matching TRBD1 (5 bases). From germline, CDR1 is SQVTM and CDR2 ANQGSEA. The CDR3 contains 14 residues. Trimming stripped 0 bases from V and 1 base from J, with 9 bases between. The CDR3 DNA sequence: TGCAGCGTTGAAGATAGACAGAAGAACACTGAAGCTTTCTTT. This codes for CSVEDRQKNTEAFF. The full variable domain, completed using reference TRBV29-1 and TRBJ1-1, is SAVISQKPSRDICQRGTSLTIQCQVDSQVTMMFWYRQQPGQSLTLIATANQGSEATYESGFVIDKFPISRPNLTFSTLTVSNMSPEDSSIYLCSVEDRQKNTEAFFGQGTRLTVV.

This chain uses TRBV6-5 with TRBJ2-7; possible D gene TRBD2, 7 bases. V lost 6 bases and J lost 5, with 20 bases in between. The CDR3 spans 15 residues. Looked up from germline, CDR1 is MNHEY and CDR2 is SVGAGI. The CDR3 loop is CASSHEAGARNEQYF. CDR3 DNA: TGTGCCAGCAGCCATGAGGCGGGGGCGCGGAACGAGCAGTACTTC.

For the CDR3, the DNA is TGTGCCAGCAGCTTTACTTCATCCGGGACTAGCGGGAGTAACCACGAGCAGTACTTC. Translating gives CASSFTSSGTSGSNHEQYF. V and J are TRBV7-2 and TRBJ2-4, with 14 bases aligning to TRBD2. The DNA end is a closer match to TRBJ2-7, so the J assignment may be wrong. Germline V gene lookup returns CDR1 SGHTA and CDR2 FQGNSA. The CDR3 sequence is 19 residues long.

Only a few counts were recorded for this clonotype. V gene TRBV11-3 combines with J gene TRBJ2-1; D uncertain. Germline CDR1 reads SGHNT; CDR2 reads YENEEA. Deletions cut 1 base from V and 8 bases from J, with 15 bases between. There are 15 residues in the CDR3. The CDR3 protein is CASSLAQRLFDEQFF. The CDR3 bases are TGTGCCAGCAGCTTAGCCCAACGGCTTTTTGATGAGCAGTTCTTC.

The rearrangement uses TRBV4-1 and TRBJ2-4; TRBD1 matches at 9 bases. TRBJ2-7 explains the end of the DNA better; the J call may be wrong. Germline V gene data show CDR1 as MGHRA and CDR2 as YSYEKL. The CDR3 is made up of 19 amino acids. CDR3 nucleotide sequence: TGCGCCAGCAGCCAAGGCGTGCCTACGCCGGACAGGGGCGGCTACGAGCAGTACTTC. Its protein product is CASSQGVPTPDRGGYEQYF.

This clonotype has just a few counts. This chain uses TRBV5-1 with TRBJ1-5; D is ambiguous. Between the trimmed V and J ends, which lost 0 bases and 5 bases, there was a span of 9 bases. Germline CDR1 reads SGHRS; CDR2 reads YFSETQ. There are 14 residues in the CDR3. The DNA of the CDR3 is TGCGCCAGCAGCTTGGAGCCAGACGATCAGCCCCAGCATTTT. As protein: CASSLEPDDQPQHF.

V and J are TRBV20-1 and TRBJ2-1; perhaps TRBD2 as D (7 bases). The CDR3 is made up of 15 amino acids. From germline, CDR1 is DFQATT and CDR2 SNEGSKA (reference sequence). V gave up 2 bases and J gave up 4 bases, with 15 bases separating them. The CDR3 is CSARPRRGGYNEQFF. The CDR3, as DNA: TGCAGTGCTAGACCACGGAGGGGGGGGTACAATGAGCAGTTCTTC.

The table lists this clonotype with a few counts. V usage is TRBV12-3 or TRBV12-4 and J usage is TRBJ1-5; D remains ambiguous. This CDR3 contains 16 residues. V lost 6 bases and J 4 bases, leaving 19 bases between the germline ends. CDR3 bases: TGTGCCAGCAGCAAGAGTCTTCAAACGGGGAATCAGCCCCAGCATTTT. Translation gives CASSKSLQTGNQPQHF.

The J gene is TRBJ2-7, the V gene TRBV20-1; 9 positions agree with TRBD2. The CDR3 spans 14 residues. The V gene end was trimmed by 0 bases and the J gene end by 2 bases; junction bases not matched to a gene: 2. Germline values: CDR1 DFQATT, CDR2 SNEGSKA (reference sequence). CDR3 loop: CSAREAGGAYEQYF. The DNA for the CDR3 is TGCAGTGCTAGAGAAGCGGGGGGCGCCTACGAGCAGTACTTC.

This rearrangement joins TRBV7-2 to TRBJ1-3, with D possibly matching TRBD1 (6 bases). Germline values: CDR1 SGHTA, CDR2 FQGNSA. Trimming shortened V by 2 bases and J by 0 bases, and 17 bases separated the two germline ends. The CDR3 spans 18 residues. The CDR3: CASSLPRGGTTSGNTIYF. CDR3 nucleotides: TGTGCCAGCAGCTTACCCCGAGGGGGGACTACCTCTGGAAACACCATATATTTT.

The chain is built from TRBV20-1 and TRBJ2-5, with TRBD2 matching 15 bases. This CDR3 is 17 amino acids long. V was pared by 3 bases and J by 4 bases, with 9 bases of the junction left unmatched. Germline V lookup: CDR1 DFQATT, CDR2 SNEGSKA (reference sequence). The CDR3 loop is CSASGLAGGPVLETQYF. DNA for the CDR3: TGCAGTGCTAGTGGACTAGCGGGGGGGCCTGTGTTAGAGACCCAGTACTTC.

Only a few counts were recorded for this clonotype. One end of the junction varies from germline; a read error may be responsible. The J gene is TRBJ2-2, the V gene TRBV2; no clear D gene. The CDR3 spans 14 residues. Looked up from germline, CDR1 is SNHLY and CDR2 is FYNNEI. The CDR3: CASNVQVLTGELFF. The CDR3 DNA reads as TGTGCTAGCAACGTTCAGGTCCTTACCGGGGAGCTGTTTTTT.

In its sample, this clonotype was seen a few times. The chain joins TRBV2 to TRBJ2-3; no clear D gene. The CDR3 consists of 14 residues. The V end was cut by 2 bases, the J end by 2 bases, with 8 bases between. Germline CDR1 SNHLY, CDR2 FYNNEI. The CDR3: CASSEWEITDTQYF. CDR3 sequence (DNA): TGTGCCAGCAGTGAATGGGAAATCACAGATACGCAGTATTTT. Complete variable domain (other parts from reference TRBV2 and TRBJ2-3): EPEVTQTPSHQVTQMGQEVILRCVPISNHLYFYWYRQILGQKVEFLVSFYNNEISEKSEIFDDQFSVERPDGSNFTLKIRSTKLEDSAMYFCASSEWEITDTQYFGPGTRLTVL.

This chain connects TRBV29-1 to TRBJ2-1; a weak D match, TRBD1 (6 bases). The V gene's germline CDR1 is SQVTM and CDR2 ANQGSEA. The length of the CDR3 is 12 residues. Trimming cost V 7 bases and J 8 bases, with 15 bases left between them. DNA of the CDR3: TGCAGCGCCCAGAGGGGGTCAGATGAGCAGTTCTTC. Translation: CSAQRGSDEQFF.

The chain uses TRBV7-2 and TRBJ2-1, with 10 positions matching TRBD2. J was trimmed by 2 bases and V by 4 bases; bases with no gene match: 11. CDR1 SGHTA and CDR2 FQGNSA come from the germline V gene. This CDR3 contains 18 residues. CDR3 sequence: CASSYGGPLAGAYNEQFF. The CDR3 DNA reads as TGTGCCAGCAGCTATGGGGGCCCTCTAGCGGGGGCCTACAATGAGCAGTTCTTC.

This clonotype has just a few counts. The rearrangement uses TRBV6-1 and TRBJ2-4; 8 bases line up with TRBD2. Trimming at V came to 2 bases and at J to 12 bases, leaving 9 bases not matched to a gene. Per the germline V gene, CDR1 is MNHNS and CDR2 is SASEGT. CDR3 size: 14 residues. The CDR3 DNA reads TGTGCCAGCAGTGAATGGGGACTAGATTCTACTCAGTACTTC. This gives the protein CASSEWGLDSTQYF.